The next 6 T cell receptor beta chains were all read from a single sample in a study of early T cells in non-severe SARS-CoV-2 infection. TCRdb called the 5' RACE reads again in MiXCR, with one record for every CDR3 protein. The table shows approximately 77,000 distinct CDR3 sequences, with around a sixth occurring only once. The sequencing sample was made of whole blood. The receptors stem from an adult who was a healthcare worker with PCR-confirmed SARS-CoV-2 infection or an uninfected control (not recorded which).

This clonotype has just a few counts. The chain links TRBV14 to TRBJ2-1; no clear D. Germline CDR1 reads SGHDN; CDR2 reads FVKESK. There are 13 residues in the CDR3. V lost 4 bases, J lost 1 base, and 5 bases lay in between. The CDR3 loop reads CASSPLSYNEQFF. In DNA form, the CDR3 reads TGTGCCAGCAGCCCTTTATCCTACAATGAGCAGTTCTTC.

For this clonotype: The junction does not match germline at one end; this may be a read error. V and J are TRBV4-1 and TRBJ1-2, with D unresolved. There are 15 residues in the CDR3. The germline V gene has CDR1 MGHRA and CDR2 YSYEKL. CDR3: CANSHPGRAIYGYTF. In nucleotides, the CDR3 is TGCGCCAACAGCCACCCGGGCCGGGCGATCTATGGCTACACCTTC.

This clonotype has more than one count but fewer than ten. The chain employs TRBV19 and TRBJ2-1; the D is unclear. Germline lookup yields CDR1 LNHDA and CDR2 SQIVND (reference sequence). CDR3 length equals 16 residues. V lost 7 bases, J lost 6 bases, and 22 bases lay in between. The CDR3 loop is CASTSPFPFRSNEQFF. The CDR3 coding sequence is TGTGCCAGTACCTCTCCGTTCCCCTTTAGGAGCAATGAGCAGTTCTTC.

The rearrangement uses TRBV7-9 and TRBJ2-7; D is perhaps TRBD1 (6 bases). The ends were cut back, 3 bases at V and 0 bases at J, with 15 bases in the middle. Per the germline V gene, CDR1 is SEHNR and CDR2 is FQNEAQ (reference sequence). This CDR3 comprises 16 residues. CDR3 loop: CASSLDGQPISYEQYF. DNA of the CDR3: TGTGCCAGCAGCTTGGACGGACAGCCGATCTCCTACGAGCAGTACTTC. The full variable domain, its missing parts supplied by reference TRBV7-9 and TRBJ2-7, is DTGVSQNPRHKITKRGQNVTFRCDPISEHNRLYWYRQTLGQGPEFLTYFQNEAQLEKSRLLSDRFSAERPKGSFSTLEIQRTEQGDSAMYLCASSLDGQPISYEQYFGPGTRLTVT.

The chain uses TRBV27 and TRBJ2-1; the match to TRBD1 covers 8 bases. The CDR3 loop spans 14 amino acids. V dropped 6 bases and J dropped 4; count of bases not matched to a gene: 5. Germline CDR1 reads MNHEY; CDR2 reads SMNVEV (reference sequence). CDR3 amino acids: CASSLQGVYNEQFF. In nucleotides, the CDR3 is TGTGCCAGCAGCCTACAGGGGGTTTACAATGAGCAGTTCTTC.

This clonotype was found many times. The rearrangement links TRBV14 to TRBJ1-2; D is perhaps TRBD1 (5 bases). CDR1 SGHDN and CDR2 FVKESK come from the germline V gene. The CDR3 totals 18 residues. The ends were cut back, 0 bases at V and 2 bases at J, with 19 bases in the middle. The CDR3 loop is CASSQDLQGRGVNYGYTF. The DNA of the CDR3 is TGTGCCAGCAGCCAAGATCTCCAAGGGCGGGGCGTGAACTATGGCTACACCTTC.